This T cell receptor beta chain stems from a study of regulatory T cells in long-lasting Graves disease. Building of the TCR beta libraries involved iRepertoire HTBI primers and Arm-PCR of CDR3 regions. TCRdb fed the multiplex PCR reads into MiXCR, producing one record per CDR3 protein. The sample contains 400,000 to 500,000 distinct CDR3 sequences, about a fifth of which appear only once. This clonotype was counted ten times or more. Specified time point: persistent/refractory GD, antithyroid drugs over 5 years with positive TRAb. PBMC-derived RNA was used for the TCR library. V dropped 2 bases and J dropped 1 base, with 8 bases sitting between them. The CDR3 spans 14 residues. Germline V gives CDR1 MNHEY, CDR2 SVGEGT.

The sample here was peripheral blood mononuclear cells (PBMCs), taken when the disease was refractory, from a patient treated with antithyroid drugs. The gene calls are TRBV6-2 or TRBV6-3 and TRBJ2-5; D is ambiguous. This TCR came from a female donor with Graves disease. The CDR3 loop is CASSYAATQETQYF. DNA of the CDR3: TGTGCCAGCAGTTACGCAGCTACCCAAGAGACCCAGTACTTC.